This T cell receptor beta chain was recorded in a study of T-cell memory formation after mild COVID-19. Turning to the study itself: Most TCR clusters belonged to a single donor.

General observations from the study: That cross-reactive memory joined was suggested by some responding clones appearing in pre-infection memory. Clones that shrank (day 15 to 85) were balanced CD4/CD8, whereas later expanders leaned CD4+.

Amplification by 5'RACE using constant-segment primers produced TCR alpha and TCR beta cDNA libraries that carried sample barcodes and UMIs. TCRdb re-analysed the 5' RACE reads in MiXCR, keeping a single row per CDR3 protein. The sample has under 600,000 distinct CDR3 sequences, less than 25% seen once. This clonotype was seen a handful of times. What it binds is not known. Sequenced material: PBMCs or a T cell subset sorted from them (not recorded which). This TCR came from an adult woman who had mild COVID-19 (a few samples of this study predate the infection). Cell type and time point are not known.

The chain's CDR3 is CSVATRTQKRADTQYF. CDR3 nucleotide sequence: TGCAGCGTTGCGACCAGGACACAGAAAAGGGCAGATACGCAGTATTTT. This chain links TRBV29-1 with TRBJ2-3; a possible D gene is TRBD1 (5 bases). The CDR3 is 16 residues long. V was pared by 4 bases and J by 4 bases, with 21 bases between. Germline CDR1 is SQVTM and CDR2 is ANQGSEA.